This TCR beta chain derives from a study of blood T cell repertoires in COVID-19 (dated by TCRdb to 2020 to 2022). Regarding the complete study: The collaborator samples originated in the United States, Italy and Spain and spanned the acute and convalescent phases of COVID-19. The material from the prospective study consisted of cDNA or gDNA derived from T cells, B-cell-depleted T cells, or PBMCs. The dataset comprised deeply sampled blood TCRbeta repertoires from subjects exposed to, actively infected with, or recovered from COVID-19. The repertoires were released in a freely available public database meant as a resource for research on the immune response to SARS-CoV-2. The samples were drawn from the first 160 participants of the ongoing ImmuneRACE study and from some 1,300 subjects provided by 6 global collaborators. Nearly every sample came with metadata listing a de-identified subject ID, COVID-19 status, age in years and sex. Where available, HLA class I and class II types were obtained from metadata supplied by the sample provider rather than from assay-based typing.

For this chain, trimming is 7 bases at the V end and 7 bases at the J end, and the number of junction bases without a gene match is 13. The CDR3, from cysteine to phenylalanine, totals 17 residues. Just the 51-base CDR3 DNA is kept, in frame starting at base 1. CDR1 MDHEN and CDR2 SYDVKM were looked up in the germline V gene. TCRbeta CDR3 regions were amplified from genomic DNA by means of the immunoSEQ Assay, a bias-controlled multiplex PCR. As for how the authors treated the data: Within the assay, amplification of reference gene primers was used to estimate how many nucleated cells each sample contained. To quantify the absolute abundance of each unique TCRbeta CDR3 rearrangement, sequence reads were collapsed and filtered. Productive Simpson clonality was computed per sample as the square root of Simpson's diversity index over productive rearrangements. Held by TCRdb, this immuneACCESS table contains in-frame sequences only and omits some clones. Under half of the omission traces to an unresolved V gene where checked; the cause of the rest is unknown. Clonal size and the V and J genes are those of that table, whereas D and trimming came from the DNA. This sample holds 200,000 to 250,000 clones; less than 90% were observed only once. The top ten hold around 6.5% of the sample.

Enrolling through a virtual design, the prospective study's participants ranged in age from about 18 to 100 years and lived across about two dozen United States geographic areas. In the prospective study, cohorts were assigned on the basis of participant-reported clinical history obtained from a screening survey and a study questionnaire. ImmuneRACE Cohort 3 recovered participants were defined by two consecutive negative NP/OP PCR tests, healthcare professional clearance, or symptom resolution. Each participant in the prospective study had whole blood, serum and a nasopharyngeal or oropharyngeal swab collected by mobile phlebotomists. Additional blood draws and questionnaires over a 2-month period could optionally be provided by prospective study participants. Prospective study blood samples were shipped either frozen or at room temperature before DNA extraction. This clone came up a few times. This receptor's antigen is unknown. No clone much larger than this one lies a single base away; base qualities are absent.

What the research found in general, with its limitations: Clinical and demographic metadata were provided uncurated, with the amount varying by source and participant.

This TCR was recovered from a middle-aged woman who had recovered from COVID-19. The specimen sequenced was PBMCs or T cells enriched from blood (not recorded which). The rearranged chain carries TRBV28 and TRBJ2-1, and 13 junctional nucleotides match TRBD2. CDR3 reads: CASKLAGGPGSVNEQFF. The sequenced DNA is TGTGCCAGCAAACTAGCGGGAGGGCCTGGAAGCGTAAATGAGCAGTTCTTC.